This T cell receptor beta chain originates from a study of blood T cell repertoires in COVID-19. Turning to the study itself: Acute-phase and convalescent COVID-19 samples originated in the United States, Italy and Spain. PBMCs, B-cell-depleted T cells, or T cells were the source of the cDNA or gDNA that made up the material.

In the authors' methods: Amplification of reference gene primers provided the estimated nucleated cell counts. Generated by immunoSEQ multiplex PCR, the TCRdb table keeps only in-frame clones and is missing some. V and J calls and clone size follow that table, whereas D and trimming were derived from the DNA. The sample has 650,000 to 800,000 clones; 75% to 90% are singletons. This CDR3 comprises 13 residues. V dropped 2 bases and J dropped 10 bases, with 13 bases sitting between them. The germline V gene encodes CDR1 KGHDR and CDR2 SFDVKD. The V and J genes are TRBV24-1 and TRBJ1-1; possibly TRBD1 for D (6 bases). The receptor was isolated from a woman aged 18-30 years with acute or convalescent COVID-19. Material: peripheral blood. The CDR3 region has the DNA TGTGCCACCAGTGATTATACCACAGGGCGAGCTTTCTTT. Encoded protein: CATSDYTTGRAFF.